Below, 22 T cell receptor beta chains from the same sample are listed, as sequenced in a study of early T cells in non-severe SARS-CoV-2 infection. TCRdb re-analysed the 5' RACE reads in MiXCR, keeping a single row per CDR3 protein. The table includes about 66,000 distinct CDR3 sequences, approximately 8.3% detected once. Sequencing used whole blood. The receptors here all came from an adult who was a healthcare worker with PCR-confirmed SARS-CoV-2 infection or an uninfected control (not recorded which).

In DNA, the CDR3 is TGTGCCAGCAGCTCTTTTTCACTAGCGGGAGGTGGGGAGCAGTACTTC. It is translated as CASSSFSLAGGGEQYF. The V and J genes are TRBV5-4 and TRBJ2-7, with 12 positions matching TRBD2. Germline assignment: CDR1 SGHNT and CDR2 YYREEE (reference sequence). The CDR3 contains 16 residues. J gave up 7 bases and V 3 bases, and 11 bases lay outside the gene matches.

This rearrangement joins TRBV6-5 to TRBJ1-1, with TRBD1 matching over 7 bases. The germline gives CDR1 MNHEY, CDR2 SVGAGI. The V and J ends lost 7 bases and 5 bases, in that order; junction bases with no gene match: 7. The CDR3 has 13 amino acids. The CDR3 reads CASTPTGDTEAFF. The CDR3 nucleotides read TGTGCCAGCACCCCAACAGGGGATACTGAAGCTTTCTTT.

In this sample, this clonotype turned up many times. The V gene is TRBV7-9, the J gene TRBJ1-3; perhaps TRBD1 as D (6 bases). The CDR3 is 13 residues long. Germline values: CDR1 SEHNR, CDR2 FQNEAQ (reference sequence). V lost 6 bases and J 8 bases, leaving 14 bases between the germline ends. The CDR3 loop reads CASRGQLGDTIYF. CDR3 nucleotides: TGTGCCAGCAGAGGACAGTTGGGAGACACCATATATTTT. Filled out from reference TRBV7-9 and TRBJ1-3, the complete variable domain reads DTGVSQNPRHKITKRGQNVTFRCDPISEHNRLYWYRQTLGQGPEFLTYFQNEAQLEKSRLLSDRFSAERPKGSFSTLEIQRTEQGDSAMYLCASRGQLGDTIYFGEGSWLTVV.

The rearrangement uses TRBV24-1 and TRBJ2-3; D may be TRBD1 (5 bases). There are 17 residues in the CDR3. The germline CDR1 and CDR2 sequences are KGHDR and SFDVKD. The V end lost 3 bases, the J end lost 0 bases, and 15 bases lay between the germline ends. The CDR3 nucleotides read TGTGCCACCAGTGATACCCGACAGAGATCAAGCACAGATACGCAGTATTTT. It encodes CATSDTRQRSSTDTQYF.

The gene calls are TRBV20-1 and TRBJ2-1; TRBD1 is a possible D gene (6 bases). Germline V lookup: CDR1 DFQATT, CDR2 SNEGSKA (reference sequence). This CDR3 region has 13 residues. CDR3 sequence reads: CRPIRGAYNEQFF. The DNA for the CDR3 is TGCAGGCCGATCAGGGGCGCCTACAATGAGCAGTTCTTC.

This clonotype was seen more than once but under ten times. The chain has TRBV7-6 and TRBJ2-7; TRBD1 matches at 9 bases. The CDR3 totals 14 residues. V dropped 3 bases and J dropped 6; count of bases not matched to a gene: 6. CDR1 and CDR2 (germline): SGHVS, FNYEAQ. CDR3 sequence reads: CASSFRDRDAEQYF. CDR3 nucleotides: TGTGCCAGCAGCTTCCGGGACAGGGACGCCGAGCAGTACTTC.

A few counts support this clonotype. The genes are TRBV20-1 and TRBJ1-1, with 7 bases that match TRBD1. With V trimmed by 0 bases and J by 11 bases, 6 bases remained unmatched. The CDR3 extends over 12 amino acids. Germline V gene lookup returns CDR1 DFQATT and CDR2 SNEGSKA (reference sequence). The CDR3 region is CSARDRGGVAFF. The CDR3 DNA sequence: TGCAGTGCTAGAGATCGAGGGGGCGTTGCTTTCTTT.

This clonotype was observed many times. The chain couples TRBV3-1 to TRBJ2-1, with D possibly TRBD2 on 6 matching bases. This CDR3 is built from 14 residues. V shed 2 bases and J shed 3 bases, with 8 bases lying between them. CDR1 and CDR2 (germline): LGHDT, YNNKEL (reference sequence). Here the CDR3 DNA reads TGTGCCAGCAGCCAACAGGGACTCTACAATGAGCAGTTCTTC. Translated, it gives CASSQQGLYNEQFF.

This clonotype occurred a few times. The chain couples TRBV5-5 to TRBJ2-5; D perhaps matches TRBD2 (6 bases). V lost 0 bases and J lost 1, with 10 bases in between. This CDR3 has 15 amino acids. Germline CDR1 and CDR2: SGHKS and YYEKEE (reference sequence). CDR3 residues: CASSLGPGGQETQYF. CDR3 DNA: TGTGCCAGCAGCTTGGGGCCCGGGGGCCAAGAGACCCAGTACTTC.

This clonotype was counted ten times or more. CDR3 protein: CSASREDTEAFF. The CDR3 DNA reads as TGCAGTGCCAGCCGCGAGGACACTGAAGCTTTCTTT. The chain has TRBV20-1 and TRBJ1-1; D call uncertain. CDR3 size: 12 residues. Germline values: CDR1 DFQATT, CDR2 SNEGSKA (reference sequence). V gave up 6 bases and J gave up 3 bases, with 11 bases separating them.

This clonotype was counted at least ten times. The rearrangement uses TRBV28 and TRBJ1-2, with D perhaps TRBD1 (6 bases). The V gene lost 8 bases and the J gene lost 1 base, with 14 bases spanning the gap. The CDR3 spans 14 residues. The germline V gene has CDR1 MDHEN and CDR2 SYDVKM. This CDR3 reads CASGGPPINYGYTF. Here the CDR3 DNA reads TGTGCCAGCGGGGGGCCGCCTATTAACTATGGCTACACCTTC.

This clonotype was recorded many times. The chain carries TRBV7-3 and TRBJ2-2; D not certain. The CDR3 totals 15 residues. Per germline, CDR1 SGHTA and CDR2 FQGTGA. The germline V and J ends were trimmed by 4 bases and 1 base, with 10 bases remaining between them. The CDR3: CASSSPTMNTGELFF. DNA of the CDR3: TGTGCCAGCAGCTCCCCGACGATGAACACCGGGGAGCTGTTTTTT.

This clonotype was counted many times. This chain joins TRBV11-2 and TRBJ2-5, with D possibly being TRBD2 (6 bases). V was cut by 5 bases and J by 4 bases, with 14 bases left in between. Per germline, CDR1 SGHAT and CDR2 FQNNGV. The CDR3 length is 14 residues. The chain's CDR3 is CASSKNSGPETQYF. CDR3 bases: TGTGCCAGCAGCAAGAATAGCGGCCCAGAGACCCAGTACTTC.

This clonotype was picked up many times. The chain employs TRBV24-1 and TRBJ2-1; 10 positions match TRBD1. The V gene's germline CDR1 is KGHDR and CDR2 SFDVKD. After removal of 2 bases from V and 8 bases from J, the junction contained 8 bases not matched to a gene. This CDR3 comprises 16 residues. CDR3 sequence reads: CATSDSLTGGLHEQFF. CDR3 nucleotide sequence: TGTGCCACCAGTGATTCTCTGACAGGGGGCTTACATGAGCAGTTCTTC.

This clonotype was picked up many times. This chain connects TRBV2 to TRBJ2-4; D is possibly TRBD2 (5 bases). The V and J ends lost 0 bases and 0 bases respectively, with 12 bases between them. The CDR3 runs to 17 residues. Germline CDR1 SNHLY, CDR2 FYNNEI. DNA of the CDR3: TGTGCCAGCAGTGAAGCGTTGGCGGGCCTAGCCAAAAACATTCAGTACTTC. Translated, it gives CASSEALAGLAKNIQYF.

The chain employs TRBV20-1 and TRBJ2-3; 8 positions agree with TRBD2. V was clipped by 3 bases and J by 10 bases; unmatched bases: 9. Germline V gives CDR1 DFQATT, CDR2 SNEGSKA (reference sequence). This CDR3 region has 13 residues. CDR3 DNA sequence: TGCAGTGCTAGCCAAAGCGGGAGAGTGGCGCAGTATTTT. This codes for CSASQSGRVAQYF.

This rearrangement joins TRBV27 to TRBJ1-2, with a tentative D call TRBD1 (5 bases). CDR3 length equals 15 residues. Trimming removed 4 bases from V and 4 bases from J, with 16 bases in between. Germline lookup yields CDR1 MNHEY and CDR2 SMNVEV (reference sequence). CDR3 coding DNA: TGTGCCAGCAGTTCCCGAGGGGAGGGGACCTATGGCTACACCTTC. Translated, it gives CASSSRGEGTYGYTF.

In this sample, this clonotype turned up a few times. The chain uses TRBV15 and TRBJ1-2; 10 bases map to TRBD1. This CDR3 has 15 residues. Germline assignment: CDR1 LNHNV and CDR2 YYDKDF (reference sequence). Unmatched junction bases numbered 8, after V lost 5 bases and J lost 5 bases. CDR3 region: CATSGWDRGQYGYTF. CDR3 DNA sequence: TGTGCCACCAGCGGATGGGACAGGGGTCAATATGGCTACACCTTC.

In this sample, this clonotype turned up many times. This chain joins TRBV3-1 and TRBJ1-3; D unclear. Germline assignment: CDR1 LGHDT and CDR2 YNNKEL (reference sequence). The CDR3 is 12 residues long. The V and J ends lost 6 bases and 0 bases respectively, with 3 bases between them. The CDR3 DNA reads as TGTGCCAGCAGGGCCTCTGGAAACACCATATATTTT. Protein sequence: CASRASGNTIYF.

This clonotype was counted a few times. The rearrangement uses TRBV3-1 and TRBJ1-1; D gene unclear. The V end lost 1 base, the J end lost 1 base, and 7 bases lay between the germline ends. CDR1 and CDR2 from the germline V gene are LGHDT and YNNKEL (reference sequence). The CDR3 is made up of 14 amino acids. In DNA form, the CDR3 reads TGTGCCAGCAGCCAAGCCCCAGAGAACACTGAAGCTTTCTTT. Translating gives CASSQAPENTEAFF.

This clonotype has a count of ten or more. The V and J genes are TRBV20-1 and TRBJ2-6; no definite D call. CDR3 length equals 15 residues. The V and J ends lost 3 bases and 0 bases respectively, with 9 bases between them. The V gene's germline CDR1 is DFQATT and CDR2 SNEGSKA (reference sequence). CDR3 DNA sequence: TGCAGTGCTAGTTTGTCGGTCTCTGGGGCCAACGTCCTGACTTTC. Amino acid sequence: CSASLSVSGANVLTF.

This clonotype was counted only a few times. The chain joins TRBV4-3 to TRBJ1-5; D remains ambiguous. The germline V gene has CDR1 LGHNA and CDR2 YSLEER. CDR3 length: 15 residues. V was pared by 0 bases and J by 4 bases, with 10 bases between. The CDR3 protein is CASSQDMTLNQPQHF. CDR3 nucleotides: TGCGCCAGCAGCCAAGATATGACCCTGAATCAGCCCCAGCATTTT.